Listed here are 15 T cell receptor beta chains from one sample, sequenced in a study of type 1 and type 2 diabetes patients. Genomic DNA was the PCR template. Amplification of the beta chain CDR3 used 30 forward and 13 reverse multiplex primers. TCRdb re-called the multiplex PCR reads through MiXCR, storing one row per CDR3 protein. The table shows 280,000 or so distinct CDR3 sequences, with around 47% occurring only once. Sequencing input: peripheral blood mononuclear cells (PBMCs). The source is a man aged 18 to 30 with type 2 diabetes.

The chain uses TRBV14 and TRBJ2-5; 7 nucleotides match TRBD1. Germline V gives CDR1 SGHDN, CDR2 FVKESK. J gave up 4 bases and V 0 bases, and 5 bases lay outside the gene matches. CDR3 length equals 15 residues. The chain's CDR3 is CASSQEFTGVETQYF. DNA for the CDR3: TGTGCCAGCAGCCAAGAATTCACAGGGGTAGAGACCCAGTACTTC.

CDR3 DNA: TGTGCCAGCAGTGCCACGGCCCTCGGGGACACTGAAGCTTTCTTT. Protein: CASSATALGDTEAFF. The V and J genes are TRBV27 and TRBJ1-1; D is unresolved. The CDR3 runs 15 residues. The V end was cut by 5 bases, the J end by 3 bases, with 16 bases between. Per the germline V gene, CDR1 is MNHEY and CDR2 is SMNVEV (reference sequence).

The genes are TRBV27 and TRBJ2-7, with 11 bases identical to TRBD2. Losses at the gene ends were 6 bases for V and 3 bases for J; bases not matched to a gene: 7. The CDR3 runs to 15 residues. Germline CDR1 MNHEY, CDR2 SMNVEV (reference sequence). The CDR3 loop is CASSQTSGSNYEQYF. The CDR3 DNA follows: TGTGCCAGCAGCCAAACTAGCGGGAGTAACTACGAGCAGTACTTC.

The chain employs TRBV2 and TRBJ1-2; 7 bases are shared with TRBD1. Looked up from germline, CDR1 is SNHLY and CDR2 is FYNNEI. The CDR3 loop spans 14 amino acids. J lost 2 bases, V lost 11 bases, and 11 bases had no gene match. The chain's CDR3 is CAGTVSPGNYGYTF. The CDR3 DNA sequence: TGTGCCGGGACAGTCAGCCCCGGCAACTATGGCTACACCTTC.

The V call is TRBV20-1, the J call TRBJ2-7, with no clear D. V was pared by 1 base and J by 0 bases, with 7 bases between. The length of the CDR3 is 13 residues. Per germline, CDR1 DFQATT and CDR2 SNEGSKA (reference sequence). The DNA of the CDR3 is TGCAGTGCTAGAGTGGGCATCTCCTACGAGCAGTACTTC. Its protein product is CSARVGISYEQYF.

In its sample, this clonotype was seen a few times. J is TRBJ1-6 and V is TRBV20-1, with 7 positions matching TRBD1. The V and J ends lost 1 base and 9 bases, in that order; junction bases with no gene match: 9. There are 15 residues in the CDR3. Germline-derived CDR1 and CDR2 are DFQATT and SNEGSKA (reference sequence). The CDR3 DNA is TGCAGTGCTAGAGTCGGGCAGGGGGTAATTTCACCCCTCCACTTT. Amino acid sequence: CSARVGQGVISPLHF.

The J gene is TRBJ1-4, the V gene TRBV19; TRBD1 is a possible D gene (5 bases). Germline V gives CDR1 LNHDA, CDR2 SQIVND (reference sequence). This CDR3 contains 13 residues. V shed 5 bases and J shed 8 bases, with 12 bases lying between them. The CDR3 reads CASSAGRGEKLFF. CDR3 DNA sequence: TGTGCCAGTAGTGCAGGGCGGGGGGAAAAACTGTTTTTT.

The sample holds a few counts of this clonotype. The chain couples TRBV4-3 to TRBJ1-1, with no clear D. Looked up from germline, CDR1 is LGHNA and CDR2 is YSLEER. Deletions cut 0 bases from V and 0 bases from J, with 5 bases between. This CDR3 has 14 amino acids. CDR3 sequence (DNA): TGCGCCAGCAGCCAAGAGGGCATGAACACTGAAGCTTTCTTT. Translated: CASSQEGMNTEAFF.

V and J are TRBV10-1 and TRBJ2-7; 8 bases fit TRBD2. Germline lookup yields CDR1 WNHNN and CDR2 SYGVQD (reference sequence). V lost 3 bases, J lost 7 bases, and 8 bases stayed unmatched. The CDR3 has 14 residues. The CDR3 reads CASSDPGLGGEQYF. Here the CDR3 DNA reads TGCGCCAGCAGTGATCCGGGACTAGGGGGGGAGCAGTACTTC.

This clonotype was detected only a few times. V and J are TRBV14 and TRBJ1-2, with D maybe TRBD1 (5 bases). Trimming stripped 7 bases from V and 0 bases from J, with 12 bases between. This CDR3 region has 14 residues. Germline V gives CDR1 SGHDN, CDR2 FVKESK. CDR3 DNA: TGTGCCAGCAACCATAGACAGTCTAACTATGGCTACACCTTC. Translating gives CASNHRQSNYGYTF.

The gene calls are TRBV19 and TRBJ2-7; perhaps D is TRBD1 or TRBD2 (5 bases each). Per the germline V gene, CDR1 is LNHDA and CDR2 is SQIVND (reference sequence). The CDR3 spans 13 residues. Trimming left V 9 bases short and J 0 bases short, with 12 bases between. The CDR3 DNA sequence: TGTGCCAGCAAGGGACGGGGCTCCTACGAGCAGTACTTC. Translating gives CASKGRGSYEQYF.

The chain couples TRBV28 to TRBJ2-2; D is undetermined. Germline CDR1 and CDR2: MDHEN and SYDVKM. This CDR3 has 14 residues. Trimming shortened V by 2 bases and J by 4 bases, and 8 bases separated the two germline ends. CDR3 coding DNA: TGTGCCAGCAGTTTAGGAGTAAGCACCGGGGAGCTGTTTTTT. It codes for CASSLGVSTGELFF.

The V gene is TRBV28, the J gene TRBJ2-7; 7 positions match TRBD2. CDR1 MDHEN and CDR2 SYDVKM come from the germline V gene. V lost 5 bases to trimming and J lost 7 bases; unmatched junction nucleotides: 2. This CDR3 has 11 amino acids. The CDR3 sequence is CASSAGVEQYF. CDR3 DNA: TGTGCCAGCAGTGCGGGGGTAGAGCAGTACTTC.

The chain employs TRBV19 and TRBJ1-2, with D unclear. The CDR3 is 14 amino acids. CDR1 and CDR2 (germline): LNHDA, SQIVND (reference sequence). Trimming stripped 4 bases from V and 4 bases from J, with 13 bases between. The CDR3 DNA follows: TGTGCCAGTAGTAACAAGGAGAGAAGCTATGGCTACACCTTC. Translated, it gives CASSNKERSYGYTF.

The V and J genes are TRBV9 and TRBJ2-7; 9 nucleotides align to TRBD1. Germline CDR1 and CDR2: SGDLS and YYNGEE. This CDR3 is built from 15 residues. Trimming removed 3 bases from V and 5 bases from J; junction bases left unmatched: 9. In nucleotides, the CDR3 is TGTGCCAGCAGCGCCATCACAGGGGGCTGGGACGAGCAGTACTTC. Translated, it gives CASSAITGGWDEQYF.